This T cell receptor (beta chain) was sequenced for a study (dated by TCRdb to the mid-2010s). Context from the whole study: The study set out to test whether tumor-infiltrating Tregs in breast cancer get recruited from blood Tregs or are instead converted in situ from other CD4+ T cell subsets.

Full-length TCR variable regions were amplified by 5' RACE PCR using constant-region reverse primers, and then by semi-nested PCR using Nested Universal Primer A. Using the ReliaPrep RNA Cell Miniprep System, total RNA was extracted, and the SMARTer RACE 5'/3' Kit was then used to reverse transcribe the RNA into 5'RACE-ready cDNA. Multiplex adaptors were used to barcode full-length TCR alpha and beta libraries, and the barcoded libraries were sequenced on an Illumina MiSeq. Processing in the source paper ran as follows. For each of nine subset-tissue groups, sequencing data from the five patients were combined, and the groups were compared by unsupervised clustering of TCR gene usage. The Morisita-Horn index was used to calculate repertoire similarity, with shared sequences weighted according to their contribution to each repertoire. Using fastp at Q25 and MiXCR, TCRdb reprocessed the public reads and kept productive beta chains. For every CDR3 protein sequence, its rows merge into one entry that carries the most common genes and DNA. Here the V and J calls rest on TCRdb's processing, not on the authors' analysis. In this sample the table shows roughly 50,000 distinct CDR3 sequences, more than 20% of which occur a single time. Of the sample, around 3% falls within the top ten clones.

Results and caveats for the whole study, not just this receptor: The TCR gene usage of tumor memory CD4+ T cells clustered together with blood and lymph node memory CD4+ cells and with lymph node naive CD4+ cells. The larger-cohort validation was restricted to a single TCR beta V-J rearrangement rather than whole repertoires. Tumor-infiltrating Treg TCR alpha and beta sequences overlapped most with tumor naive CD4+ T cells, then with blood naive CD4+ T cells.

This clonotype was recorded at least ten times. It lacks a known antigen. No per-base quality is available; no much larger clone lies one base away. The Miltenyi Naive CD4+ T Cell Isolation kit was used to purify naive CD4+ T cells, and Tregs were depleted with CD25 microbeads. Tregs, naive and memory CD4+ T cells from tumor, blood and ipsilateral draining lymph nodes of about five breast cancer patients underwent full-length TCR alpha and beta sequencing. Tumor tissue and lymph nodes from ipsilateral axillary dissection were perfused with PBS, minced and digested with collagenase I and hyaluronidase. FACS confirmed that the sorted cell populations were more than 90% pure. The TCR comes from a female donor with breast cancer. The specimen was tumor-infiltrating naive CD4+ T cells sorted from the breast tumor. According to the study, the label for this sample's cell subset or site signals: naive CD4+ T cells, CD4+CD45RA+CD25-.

The sequenced DNA is TGTGCCAGCAGTTACGGACAGGGGAGTGGGGCCAACGTCCTGACTTTC. Its product reads: CASSYGQGSGANVLTF. The V and J genes are TRBV27 and TRBJ2-6, with 9 bases aligning to TRBD1. Relative to germline, V is missing 4 bases and J is missing 3 bases, with 4 bases of the junction outside any gene match. The germline V gene (reference sequence) specifies MNHEY as CDR1 and SMNVEV as CDR2. From the cysteine up to the phenylalanine, the CDR3 has a length of 16 residues. Left in the record is the CDR3 DNA by itself, 48 bases read in frame from the first base.